This T cell receptor beta chain was sequenced during a study of T-cell memory formation after mild COVID-19. Study-level information: Clusters were largely donor specific.

Notes on the study in general: The second-wave clones peaking on day 37 were not confirmed as SARS-CoV-2-specific. Clones shrinking between day 15 and 85 showed a balanced CD4/CD8 split, and those that grew later tilted toward CD4+.

With regard to this clonotype: Its specificity is unknown.

After 5'RACE with constant-segment primers, TCR alpha and TCR beta cDNA libraries carrying sample barcodes and UMIs were obtained. TCRdb recomputed calls from the 5' RACE reads with MiXCR, one row per CDR3 protein. The sample carries some 330,000 distinct CDR3 sequences, roughly 21% recorded once. J lost 0 bases, V lost 8 bases, and 3 bases had no gene match. The CDR3 length is 13 residues. Germline CDR1 is ENHRY and CDR2 is SYGVKD. Sample: PBMCs or a T cell subset sorted from them (not recorded which). The rearrangement uses TRBV10-3 and TRBJ1-1; 7 positions match TRBD1. The sequence was collected from an adult woman who had mild COVID-19 (a few samples of this study predate the infection). Cell type and time point are not known. CDR3 DNA sequence: TGTGCCATCGCCACAGGGGTGAACACTGAAGCTTTCTTT. This codes for CAIATGVNTEAFF.